A selection of T cell receptor beta chains follows, all from one sample in a study of T cell responses to AZD1222 COVID-19 vaccine. Clones were read by immunoSEQ multiplex PCR, and TCRdb kept only the in-frame ones, dropping some. The sample has some 180,000 clones, just under 95% seen once. Material: peripheral blood, obtained 28 days after the second dose of the MenACWY control vaccine. The receptors were gathered from an adult who received the MenACWY meningococcal vaccine as a control. CDR3s include the opening cysteine and the closing phenylalanine or tryptophan. Fields, in order: V gene, D gene, J gene, clone size, CDR3 protein. D genes are given only for firm matches. Only some rows state a clone size, as once, few, many or a class for expanded clones.

V gene: TRBV5-6
D gene: NA
J gene: TRBJ2-1
clone size: NA
CDR3 protein: CASSFGDGVINEQFF

V gene: TRBV4-1
D gene: NA
J gene: TRBJ1-5
clone size: NA
CDR3 protein: CASSQGGYQPQHF

V gene: TRBV6-5
D gene: NA
J gene: TRBJ2-3
clone size: NA
CDR3 protein: CASSYGDRGLGTQYF

V gene: TRBV10-3
D gene: NA
J gene: TRBJ1-6
clone size: NA
CDR3 protein: CATGVQLNSPLHF

V gene: TRBV5-1
D gene: NA
J gene: TRBJ1-1
clone size: NA
CDR3 protein: CASSGSGTWTEAFF

V gene: TRBV6-4
D gene: TRBD2
J gene: TRBJ2-1
clone size: NA
CDR3 protein: CASSDLAGTYNEQFF

V gene: TRBV28
D gene: NA
J gene: TRBJ1-2
clone size: NA
CDR3 protein: CASSLRTDYGYTF

V gene: TRBV5-6
D gene: NA
J gene: TRBJ1-1
clone size: NA
CDR3 protein: CASSSLLKEENTEAFF

V gene: TRBV19
D gene: TRBD1
J gene: TRBJ1-2
clone size: NA
CDR3 protein: CASTKDRVNYGYTF

V gene: TRBV7-2
D gene: NA
J gene: TRBJ2-5
clone size: once
CDR3 protein: CASSPVRKETQYF

V gene: TRBV11-3
D gene: NA
J gene: TRBJ2-1
clone size: NA
CDR3 protein: CASSEGGLGDNEQFF

V gene: TRBV3-1/TRBV3-2
D gene: NA
J gene: TRBJ2-5
clone size: NA
CDR3 protein: CASSERAVSETQYF

V gene: TRBV28
D gene: NA
J gene: TRBJ1-2
clone size: NA
CDR3 protein: CASSSPNGYTF

V gene: TRBV30
D gene: NA
J gene: TRBJ1-2
clone size: NA
CDR3 protein: CAWSPPGGYTF

V gene: TRBV12-3/TRBV12-4
D gene: NA
J gene: TRBJ1-3
clone size: NA
CDR3 protein: CASSLTGGNTIYF

V gene: TRBV7-8
D gene: NA
J gene: TRBJ2-7
clone size: NA
CDR3 protein: CASGPKSSYEQYF

V gene: TRBV7-9
D gene: NA
J gene: TRBJ1-5
clone size: NA
CDR3 protein: CASSLTVNQPQHF

V gene: TRBV11-2
D gene: TRBD2
J gene: TRBJ2-3
clone size: NA
CDR3 protein: CASSAELAGGTDTQYF

V gene: TRBV28
D gene: NA
J gene: TRBJ1-2
clone size: NA
CDR3 protein: CASSLSNYGYTF

V gene: TRBV7-2
D gene: TRBD1
J gene: TRBJ1-4
clone size: NA
CDR3 protein: CASSSRQGHEKLFF

V gene: TRBV20-1
D gene: TRBD2
J gene: TRBJ2-7
clone size: NA
CDR3 protein: CSASLSSGGSYEQYF

V gene: TRBV7-2
D gene: TRBD1
J gene: TRBJ1-5
clone size: NA
CDR3 protein: CASSPDRGEPQHF

V gene: TRBV3-1/TRBV3-2
D gene: NA
J gene: TRBJ1-3
clone size: once
CDR3 protein: CASSLGPTTSGNTIYF

V gene: TRBV5-1
D gene: NA
J gene: TRBJ1-6
clone size: NA
CDR3 protein: CASGPGTTSSPLHF

V gene: TRBV5-4
D gene: NA
J gene: TRBJ1-1
clone size: NA
CDR3 protein: CASSKQPFRAEAFF

V gene: TRBV6-1
D gene: NA
J gene: TRBJ1-2
clone size: NA
CDR3 protein: CASSSDYGYTF

V gene: TRBV29-1
D gene: NA
J gene: TRBJ1-1
clone size: NA
CDR3 protein: CSVRLIGSSEAFF

V gene: TRBV5-1
D gene: NA
J gene: TRBJ2-7
clone size: NA
CDR3 protein: CASSSYLQYF

V gene: TRBV7-8
D gene: NA
J gene: TRBJ1-2
clone size: NA
CDR3 protein: CASSLPTAYGYTF

V gene: TRBV12-2
D gene: NA
J gene: TRBJ2-1
clone size: NA
CDR3 protein: CASRLQRGGVTPLNEQFF

V gene: TRBV19
D gene: NA
J gene: TRBJ1-6
clone size: NA
CDR3 protein: CASSRDNHSPLHF

V gene: TRBV7-6
D gene: NA
J gene: TRBJ1-4
clone size: NA
CDR3 protein: CASSHSRAIAEKLFF

V gene: TRBV29-1
D gene: TRBD1
J gene: TRBJ1-1
clone size: NA
CDR3 protein: CSVWDRGRDTEAFF

V gene: TRBV28
D gene: NA
J gene: TRBJ2-2
clone size: NA
CDR3 protein: CAIRQTANTGELFF

V gene: TRBV7-3
D gene: TRBD2
J gene: TRBJ2-2
clone size: NA
CDR3 protein: CASSPTRTSGGAGELFF

V gene: TRBV11-2
D gene: TRBD1
J gene: TRBJ1-1
clone size: NA
CDR3 protein: CASSLAGTGRGAFF

V gene: TRBV27
D gene: TRBD1
J gene: TRBJ1-1
clone size: NA
CDR3 protein: CASRGQGLNTEAFF

V gene: TRBV28
D gene: NA
J gene: TRBJ1-1
clone size: NA
CDR3 protein: CASRKTGRGVGTEAFF

V gene: TRBV4-3
D gene: NA
J gene: TRBJ1-1
clone size: once
CDR3 protein: CATSQGTEAFF

V gene: TRBV6-6
D gene: NA
J gene: TRBJ2-1
clone size: NA
CDR3 protein: CASSNRYEQFF

V gene: TRBV6-6
D gene: NA
J gene: TRBJ1-5
clone size: NA
CDR3 protein: CASSYSSGVIQPQHF

V gene: TRBV11-1
D gene: NA
J gene: TRBJ1-2
clone size: NA
CDR3 protein: CASSLRGVHGYTF

V gene: TRBV27
D gene: NA
J gene: TRBJ1-5
clone size: NA
CDR3 protein: CASSPGQSAQPQHF

V gene: TRBV10-3
D gene: TRBD1
J gene: TRBJ1-6
clone size: once
CDR3 protein: CAHQQGYSSPLHF

V gene: TRBV6-2/TRBV6-3
D gene: NA
J gene: TRBJ1-5
clone size: NA
CDR3 protein: CASSRQRNQPQHF

V gene: TRBV11-2
D gene: NA
J gene: TRBJ1-1
clone size: NA
CDR3 protein: CASTLTGSPEAFF

V gene: TRBV6-5
D gene: NA
J gene: TRBJ2-1
clone size: NA
CDR3 protein: CASSSQTREQFF

V gene: TRBV5-4
D gene: NA
J gene: TRBJ1-1
clone size: NA
CDR3 protein: CASSEPGLNTEAFF

V gene: TRBV30
D gene: NA
J gene: TRBJ1-6
clone size: NA
CDR3 protein: CAWGLQGGNSPLHF

V gene: TRBV27
D gene: NA
J gene: TRBJ1-1
clone size: NA
CDR3 protein: CASSFIRGNTEAFF

V gene: TRBV19
D gene: NA
J gene: TRBJ2-7
clone size: NA
CDR3 protein: CASSIWAGKKNEQYF

V gene: TRBV5-1
D gene: TRBD2
J gene: TRBJ2-7
clone size: NA
CDR3 protein: CASSGTSGYEQYF

V gene: TRBV7-7
D gene: NA
J gene: TRBJ2-2
clone size: NA
CDR3 protein: CASSLSLARHMAGELFF

V gene: TRBV11-2
D gene: TRBD2
J gene: TRBJ2-5
clone size: NA
CDR3 protein: CASRVAGKSVWETQYF

V gene: TRBV5-1
D gene: NA
J gene: TRBJ1-1
clone size: NA
CDR3 protein: CASSPGHLNTEAFF

V gene: TRBV9
D gene: NA
J gene: TRBJ2-2
clone size: NA
CDR3 protein: CASSVVGNTGELFF